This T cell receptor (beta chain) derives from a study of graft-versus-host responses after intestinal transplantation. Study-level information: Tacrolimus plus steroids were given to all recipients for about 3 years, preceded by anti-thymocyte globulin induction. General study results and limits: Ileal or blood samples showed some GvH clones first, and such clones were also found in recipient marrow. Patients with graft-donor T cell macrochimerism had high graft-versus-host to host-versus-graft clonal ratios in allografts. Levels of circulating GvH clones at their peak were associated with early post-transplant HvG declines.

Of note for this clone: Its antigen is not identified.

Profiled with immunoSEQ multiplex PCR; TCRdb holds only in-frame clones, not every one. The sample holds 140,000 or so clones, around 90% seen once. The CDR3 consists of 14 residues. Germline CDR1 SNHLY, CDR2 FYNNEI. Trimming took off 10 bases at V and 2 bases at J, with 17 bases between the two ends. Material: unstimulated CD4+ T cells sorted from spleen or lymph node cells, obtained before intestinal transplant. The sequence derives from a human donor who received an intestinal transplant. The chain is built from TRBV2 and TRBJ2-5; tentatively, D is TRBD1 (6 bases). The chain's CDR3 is CATMKQGPQETQYF. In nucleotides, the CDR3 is TGTGCCACCATGAAGCAGGGGCCACAAGAGACCCAGTACTTC. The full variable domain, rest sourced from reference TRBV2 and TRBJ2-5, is EPEVTQTPSHQVTQMGQEVILRCVPISNHLYFYWYRQILGQKVEFLVSFYNNEISEKSEIFDDQFSVERPDGSNFTLKIRSTKLEDSAMYFCATMKQGPQETQYFGPGTRLLVL.